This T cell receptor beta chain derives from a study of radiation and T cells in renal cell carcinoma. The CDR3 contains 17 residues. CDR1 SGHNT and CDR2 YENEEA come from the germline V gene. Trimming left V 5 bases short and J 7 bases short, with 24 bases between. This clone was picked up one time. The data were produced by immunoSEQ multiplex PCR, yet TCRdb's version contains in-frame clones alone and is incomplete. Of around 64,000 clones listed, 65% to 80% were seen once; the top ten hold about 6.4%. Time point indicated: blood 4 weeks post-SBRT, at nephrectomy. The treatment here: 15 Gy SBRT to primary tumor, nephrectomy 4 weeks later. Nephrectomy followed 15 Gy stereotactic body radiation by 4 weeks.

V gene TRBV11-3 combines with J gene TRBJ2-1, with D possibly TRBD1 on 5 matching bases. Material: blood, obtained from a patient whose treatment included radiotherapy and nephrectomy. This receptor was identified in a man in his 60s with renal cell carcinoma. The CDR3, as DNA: TGTGCCAGCAGCCCCCCCGACTCCAATTATAAGGGGAATGAGCAGTTCTTC. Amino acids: CASSPPDSNYKGNEQFF.